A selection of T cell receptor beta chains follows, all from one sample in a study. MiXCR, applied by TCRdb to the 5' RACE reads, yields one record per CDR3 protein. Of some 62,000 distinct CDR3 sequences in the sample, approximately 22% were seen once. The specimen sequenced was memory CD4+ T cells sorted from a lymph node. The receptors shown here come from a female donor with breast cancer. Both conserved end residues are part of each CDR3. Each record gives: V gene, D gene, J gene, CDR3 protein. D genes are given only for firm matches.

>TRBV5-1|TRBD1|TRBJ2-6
CASSLGQGYSGANVLTF
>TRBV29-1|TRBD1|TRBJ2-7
CSVGLGTGGNSYEQYF
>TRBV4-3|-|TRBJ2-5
CASSQVSGETQYF
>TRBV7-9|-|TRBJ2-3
CATSLVVGSSTDTQYF
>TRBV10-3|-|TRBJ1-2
CAIRDQGWNNYGYTF
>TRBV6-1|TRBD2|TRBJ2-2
CASQRDGGELFF
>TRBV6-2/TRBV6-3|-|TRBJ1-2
CASSFGQRYGYTF
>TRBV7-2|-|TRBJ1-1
CASSLQQAGNTEAFF
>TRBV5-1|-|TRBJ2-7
CASSLAPSPGEQYF
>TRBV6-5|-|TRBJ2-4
CASAGTTGGKNIQYF
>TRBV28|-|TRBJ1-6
CASSHGSSYNSPLHF
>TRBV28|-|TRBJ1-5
CASSLTPRAVQPQHF
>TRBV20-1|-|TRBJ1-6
CSATPPGGFYSPLHF
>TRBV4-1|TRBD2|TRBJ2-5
CASRRQVAGAGQETQYF
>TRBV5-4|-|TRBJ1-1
CASSLDWQLEAFF
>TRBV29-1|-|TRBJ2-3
CSASLPGDTQYF
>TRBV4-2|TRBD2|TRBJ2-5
CASSQRLAGGETQYF
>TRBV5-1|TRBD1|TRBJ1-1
CASRLVGSGGWFGHTEAFF
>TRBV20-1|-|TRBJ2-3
CSARDPQAVTDTQYF